One sample yielded the 17 T cell receptor beta chains listed below, sequenced in a study of technical replicates of blood from a few donors. Profiling relied on immunoSEQ multiplex PCR, and the TCRdb table lists in-frame clones only, not all of them. The sample holds about 74,000 clones, over 90% seen once. Sequenced sample: T cells isolated from PBMCs. All receptors come from a human donor in good health.

The rearrangement uses TRBV10-3 and TRBJ1-5; D perhaps matches TRBD1 (5 bases). The CDR3 sequence is 15 residues long. From germline, CDR1 is ENHRY and CDR2 SYGVKD. The V end lost 2 bases, the J end lost 6 bases, and 14 bases lay between the germline ends. CDR3 sequence (DNA): TGTGCCATCAGTGAGGGGGAGGGGTCCAGTCAGCCCCAGCATTTT. Protein product: CAISEGEGSSQPQHF.

This sequence joins TRBV9 and TRBJ2-2, with 7 nucleotides matching TRBD2. Germline CDR1 is SGDLS and CDR2 is YYNGEE. V lost 3 bases to trimming and J lost 2 bases; unmatched junction nucleotides: 10. This CDR3 spans 17 amino acids. The CDR3 nucleotides are TGTGCCAGCAGCGCGACCACCGGGACTACTAACACCGGGGAGCTGTTTTTT. Translation: CASSATTGTTNTGELFF.

The V and J genes are TRBV6-5 and TRBJ2-1; 10 nucleotides match TRBD2. The CDR3 contains 15 residues. Germline trimming cut 6 bases from V and 3 bases from J; bases unmatched to any gene: 5. CDR1 is MNHEY, CDR2 SVGAGI, per germline. The CDR3 DNA reads TGTGCCAGCAGAATCCTAGCGGGAGTCTACAATGAGCAGTTCTTC. This translates into CASRILAGVYNEQFF.

The chain couples TRBV4-1 to TRBJ2-3; 15 nucleotides align to TRBD2. Germline V gene sequence: CDR1 MGHRA, CDR2 YSYEKL. The V and J ends lost 4 bases and 3 bases, in that order; junction bases with no gene match: 5. CDR3 size: 17 residues. The CDR3 coding sequence is TGCGCCAGCAGCCCTGGACTAGCGGGGGGGCCTACAGATACGCAGTATTTT. Its translation: CASSPGLAGGPTDTQYF.

The rearrangement links TRBV13 to TRBJ2-2; 9 bases align to TRBD1. V gave up 5 bases and J gave up 7 bases; unmatched junction bases: 8. The CDR3 contains 15 residues. Germline V gene sequence: CDR1 PRHDT, CDR2 FYEKMQ (reference sequence). The CDR3 DNA reads as TGTGCCAGCAGCCACAGGGGGCACGATATCGGGGAGCTGTTTTTT. It translates to CASSHRGHDIGELFF.

The chain recombines TRBV18 with TRBJ1-4; no definite D call. Per germline, CDR1 KGHSH and CDR2 LQKENI. The CDR3 has 14 residues. V was clipped by 2 bases and J by 7 bases, with 11 bases between them. CDR3 in amino acids: CASSPFSPGEKLFF. The CDR3 region has the DNA TGTGCCAGCTCACCATTTTCTCCGGGTGAAAAACTGTTTTTT.

V and J are TRBV7-9 and TRBJ1-5; weak D call: TRBD1 (5 bases). Trimming removed 5 bases at V and 3 bases at J, with 11 bases between. Germline CDR1 is SEHNR and CDR2 is FQNEAQ (reference sequence). The CDR3 contains 14 residues. The CDR3 DNA reads as TGTGCCAGCAGCCCCGACAGCTCCAATCAGCCCCAGCATTTT. This translates into CASSPDSSNQPQHF.

The chain joins TRBV19 to TRBJ2-7; D ambiguous. The CDR3 consists of 13 residues. The germline V and J ends were trimmed by 5 bases and 3 bases, with 11 bases remaining between them. In germline, CDR1 is LNHDA, CDR2 SQIVND (reference sequence). The DNA of the CDR3 is TGTGCCAGTAGTCCAACGAACAGCTACGAGCAGTACTTC. Translated, it gives CASSPTNSYEQYF.

The V gene is TRBV29-1, the J gene TRBJ2-7, with D possibly TRBD1 on 6 matching bases. The CDR3 has 12 residues. The V end was cut by 2 bases, the J end by 5 bases, with 10 bases between. CDR1 is SQVTM, CDR2 ANQGSEA, per germline. As DNA, the CDR3 is TGCAGCGTTGAAAACAGGGACGACGAGCAGTACTTC. This codes for CSVENRDDEQYF.

J is TRBJ1-1 and V is TRBV7-6, with no clear D. The CDR3 loop spans 17 amino acids. The V and J ends lost 2 bases and 1 base respectively, with 17 bases between them. The germline CDR1 and CDR2 sequences are SGHVS and FNYEAQ. The CDR3 DNA follows: TGTGCCAGCAGCTTAAAGAGCCCCGGGTCCACGAACACTGAAGCTTTCTTT. Residues: CASSLKSPGSTNTEAFF.

J is TRBJ1-5 and V is TRBV7-2; 9 bases are a match to TRBD1. Germline CDR1 and CDR2: SGHTA and FQGNSA. The CDR3 has 14 residues. With 5 bases clipped from V and 6 bases from J, the junction kept 5 bases outside the gene matches. The DNA of the CDR3 is TGTGCCAGCAGCGTACAGGGGGCTTTTCAGCCCCAGCATTTT. Residues: CASSVQGAFQPQHF.

The genes are TRBV25-1 and TRBJ1-2; 8 nucleotides match TRBD1. CDR1 MGHDK and CDR2 SYGVNS come from the germline V gene. The CDR3 runs 13 residues. V was pared by 3 bases and J by 8 bases, with 5 bases of the junction left unmatched. The CDR3 reads CASSDRGLRGYTF. The CDR3 region has the DNA TGTGCCAGCAGTGACAGGGGGCTGAGAGGCTACACCTTC.

In its sample, this clone was seen once. The CDR3 nucleotides are TGTGCCAGCTCACCAGAGACAGGGGTCGGAGATACGCAGTATTTT. Residues: CASSPETGVGDTQYF. The chain links TRBV18 to TRBJ2-3; TRBD1 matches 8 bases. V shed 2 bases, J shed 5 bases, and the junction held 6 bases outside the gene matches. This CDR3 spans 15 amino acids. Per germline, CDR1 KGHSH and CDR2 LQKENI. The full variable domain, in which reference TRBV18 and TRBJ2-3 provide the parts outside the CDR3, is NAGVMQNPRHLVRRRGQEARLRCSPMKGHSHVYWYRQLPEEGLKFMVYLQKENIIDESGMPKERFSAEFPKEGPSILRIQQVVRGDSAAYFCASSPETGVGDTQYFGPGTRLTVL.

CDR3 amino acids: CASSEMLSSYNEQFF. The CDR3 DNA reads as TGTGCCAGCAGTGAAATGTTGAGCTCCTACAATGAGCAGTTCTTC. The chain uses TRBV2 and TRBJ2-1; D gene ambiguous. The germline gives CDR1 SNHLY, CDR2 FYNNEI. The CDR3 covers 15 residues. Trimming removed 2 bases from V and 0 bases from J, with 8 bases in between. The full variable domain, in which reference TRBV2 and TRBJ2-1 provide the parts outside the CDR3, is EPEVTQTPSHQVTQMGQEVILRCVPISNHLYFYWYRQILGQKVEFLVSFYNNEISEKSEIFDDQFSVERPDGSNFTLKIRSTKLEDSAMYFCASSEMLSSYNEQFFGPGTRLTVL.

This chain uses TRBV5-1 with TRBJ1-1, with D perhaps TRBD1 (5 bases). From germline, CDR1 is SGHRS and CDR2 YFSETQ. The CDR3 is 18 residues long. Trimming pared 1 base from V and 0 bases from J, leaving 19 bases between. CDR3 sequence: CASSLRGLLSGMNTEAFF. CDR3 DNA sequence: TGCGCCAGCAGCTTGCGGGGACTTTTATCGGGGATGAACACTGAAGCTTTCTTT.

J is TRBJ1-1 and V is TRBV2, with 7 bases lining up with TRBD1. CDR1 and CDR2 from the germline V gene are SNHLY and FYNNEI. There are 14 residues in the CDR3. V lost 6 bases and J lost 5; bases outside the gene matches: 9. The CDR3 spells CASRDKTGSTEAFF. CDR3 DNA sequence: TGTGCCAGCAGAGATAAGACAGGGAGTACTGAAGCTTTCTTT.

V usage is TRBV14 and J usage is TRBJ2-5; TRBD1 aligns across 9 bases. Germline values: CDR1 SGHDN, CDR2 FVKESK. With V trimmed by 4 bases and J by 4 bases, 4 bases remained unmatched. The CDR3 extends over 14 amino acids. The CDR3 protein is CASSLGQGRETQYF. The CDR3 DNA reads TGTGCCAGCAGCCTAGGACAGGGGCGAGAGACCCAGTACTTC.